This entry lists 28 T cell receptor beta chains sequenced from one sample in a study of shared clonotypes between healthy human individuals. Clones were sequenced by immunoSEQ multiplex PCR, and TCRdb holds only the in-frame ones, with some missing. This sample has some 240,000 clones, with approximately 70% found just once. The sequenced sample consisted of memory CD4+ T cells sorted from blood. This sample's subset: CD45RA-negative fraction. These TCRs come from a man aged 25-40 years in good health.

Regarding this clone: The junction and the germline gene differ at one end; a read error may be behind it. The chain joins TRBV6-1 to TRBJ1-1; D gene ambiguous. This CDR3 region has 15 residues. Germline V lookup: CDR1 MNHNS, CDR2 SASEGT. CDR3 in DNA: TGTGCCAGCAGAGAAGGCCCGGGTTGGAACACTGAAGCTTTCTTT. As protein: CASREGPGWNTEAFF.

The CDR3 reads CASSPSTGRFTEAFF. The CDR3, as DNA: TGCGCCAGCAGCCCCTCGACAGGGAGGTTCACTGAAGCTTTCTTT. This chain uses TRBV5-1 with TRBJ1-1, with TRBD1 matching 7 bases. V dropped 4 bases and J dropped 4; count of bases not matched to a gene: 10. The CDR3 spans 15 residues. Germline assignment: CDR1 SGHRS and CDR2 YFSETQ.

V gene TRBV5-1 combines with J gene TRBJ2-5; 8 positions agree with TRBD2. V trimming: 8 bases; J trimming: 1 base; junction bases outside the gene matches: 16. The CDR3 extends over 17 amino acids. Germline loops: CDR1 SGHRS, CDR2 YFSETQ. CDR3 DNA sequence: TGCGCCAGTAGCCCGGGGCTAGCGGGCAATACCCAAGAGACCCAGTACTTC. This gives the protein CASSPGLAGNTQETQYF.

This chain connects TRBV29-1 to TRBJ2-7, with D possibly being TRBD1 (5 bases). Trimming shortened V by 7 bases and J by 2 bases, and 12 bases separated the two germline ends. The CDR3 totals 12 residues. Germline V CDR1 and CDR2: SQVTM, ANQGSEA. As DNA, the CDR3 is TGCAGCGCAGCGACAGCCACCTACGAGCAGTACTTC. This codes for CSAATATYEQYF.

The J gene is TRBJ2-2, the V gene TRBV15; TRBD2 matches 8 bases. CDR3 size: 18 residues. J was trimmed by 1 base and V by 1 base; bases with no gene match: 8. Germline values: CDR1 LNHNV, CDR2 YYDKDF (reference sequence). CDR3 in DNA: TGTGCCACCAGCAGAGGGGGGGGCAGCGGGAGGAACACCGGGGAGCTGTTTTTT. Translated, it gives CATSRGGGSGRNTGELFF.

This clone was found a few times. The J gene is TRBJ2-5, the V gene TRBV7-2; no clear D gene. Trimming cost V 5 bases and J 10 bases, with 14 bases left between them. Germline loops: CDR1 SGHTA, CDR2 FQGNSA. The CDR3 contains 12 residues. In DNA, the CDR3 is TGTGCCAGCAGCACGAATTGGGATGGCCAGTACTTC. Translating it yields CASSTNWDGQYF.

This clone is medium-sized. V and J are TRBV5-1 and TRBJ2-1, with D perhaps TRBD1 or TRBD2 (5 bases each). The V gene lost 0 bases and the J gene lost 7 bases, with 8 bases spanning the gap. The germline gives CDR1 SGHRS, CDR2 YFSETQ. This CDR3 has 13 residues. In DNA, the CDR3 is TGCGCCAGCAGCTTGGCCGAGGGGAATGAGCAGTTCTTC. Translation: CASSLAEGNEQFF.

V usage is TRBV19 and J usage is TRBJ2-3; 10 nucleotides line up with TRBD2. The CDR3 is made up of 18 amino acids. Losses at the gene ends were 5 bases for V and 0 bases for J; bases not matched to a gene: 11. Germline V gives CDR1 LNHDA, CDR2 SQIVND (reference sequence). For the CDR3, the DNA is TGTGCCAGTAGTGTCGAGGCTAGCGGGAGACCTAGCACAGATACGCAGTATTTT. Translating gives CASSVEASGRPSTDTQYF.

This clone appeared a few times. The CDR3 DNA reads TGTGCCAGCAGTGCGTATCAGCCCCAGCATTTT. Translated, it gives CASSAYQPQHF. The chain combines TRBV28 with TRBJ1-5, with D unresolved. The CDR3 is made up of 11 amino acids. Germline-derived CDR1 and CDR2 are MDHEN and SYDVKM. V was pared by 5 bases and J by 5 bases, with 4 bases between.

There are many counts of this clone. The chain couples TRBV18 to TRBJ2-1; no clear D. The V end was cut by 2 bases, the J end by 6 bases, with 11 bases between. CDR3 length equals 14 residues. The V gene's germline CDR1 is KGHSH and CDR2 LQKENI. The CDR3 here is CASSPGRAGNEQFF. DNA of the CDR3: TGTGCCAGCTCACCAGGTAGGGCTGGCAATGAGCAGTTCTTC.

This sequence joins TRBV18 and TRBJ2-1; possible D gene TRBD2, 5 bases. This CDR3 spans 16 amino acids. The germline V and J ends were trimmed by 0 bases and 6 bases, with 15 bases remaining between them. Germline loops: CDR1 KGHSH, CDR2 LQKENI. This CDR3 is CASSPPAWAGINEQFF. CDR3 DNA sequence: TGTGCCAGCTCACCACCCGCGTGGGCGGGTATCAATGAGCAGTTCTTC.

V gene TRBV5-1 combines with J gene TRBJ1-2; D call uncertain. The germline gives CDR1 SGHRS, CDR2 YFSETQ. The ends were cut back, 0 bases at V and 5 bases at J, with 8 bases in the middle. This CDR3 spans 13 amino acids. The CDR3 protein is CASSLDGMYGYTF. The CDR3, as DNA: TGCGCCAGCAGCTTGGACGGAATGTATGGCTACACCTTC. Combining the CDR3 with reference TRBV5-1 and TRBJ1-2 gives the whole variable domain KAGVTQTPRYLIKTRGQQVTLSCSPISGHRSVSWYQQTPGQGLQFLFEYFSETQRNKGNFPGRFSGRQFSNSRSEMNVSTLELGDSALYLCASSLDGMYGYTFGSGTRLTVV.

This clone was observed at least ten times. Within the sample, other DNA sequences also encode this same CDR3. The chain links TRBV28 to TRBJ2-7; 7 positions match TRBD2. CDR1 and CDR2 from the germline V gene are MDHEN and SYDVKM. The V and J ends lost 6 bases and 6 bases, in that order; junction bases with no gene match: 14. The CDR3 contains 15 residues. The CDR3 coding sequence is TGTGCCAGCAGCACACCGGGCGGGAGAGTGTTCGAGCAGTACTTC. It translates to CASSTPGGRVFEQYF.

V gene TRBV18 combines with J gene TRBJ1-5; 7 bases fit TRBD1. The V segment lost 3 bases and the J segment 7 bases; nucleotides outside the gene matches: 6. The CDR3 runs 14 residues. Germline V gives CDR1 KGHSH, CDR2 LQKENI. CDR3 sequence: CASSPKGGRQPQHF. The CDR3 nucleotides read TGTGCCAGCTCACCCAAAGGGGGCAGGCAGCCCCAGCATTTT. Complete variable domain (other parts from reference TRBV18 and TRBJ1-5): NAGVMQNPRHLVRRRGQEARLRCSPMKGHSHVYWYRQLPEEGLKFMVYLQKENIIDESGMPKERFSAEFPKEGPSILRIQQVVRGDSAAYFCASSPKGGRQPQHFGDGTRLSIL.

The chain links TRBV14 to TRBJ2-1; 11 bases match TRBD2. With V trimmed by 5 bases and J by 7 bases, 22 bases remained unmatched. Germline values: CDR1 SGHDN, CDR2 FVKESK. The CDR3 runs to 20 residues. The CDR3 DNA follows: TGTGCCAGCAGCTATACCGGGACTAGCGGCTGGATCCGTACACGGAATGAGCAGTTCTTC. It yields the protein CASSYTGTSGWIRTRNEQFF.

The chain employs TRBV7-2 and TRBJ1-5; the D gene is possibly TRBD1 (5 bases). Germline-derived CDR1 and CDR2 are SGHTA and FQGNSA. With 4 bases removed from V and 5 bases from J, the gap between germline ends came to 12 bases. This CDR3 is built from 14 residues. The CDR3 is CASSSRWGDQPQHF. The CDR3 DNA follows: TGTGCCAGCAGCTCCCGTTGGGGCGATCAGCCCCAGCATTTT.

CDR3 coding DNA: TGTGCCAGCAGTGAATCCTGGGCGAGAGAGACCCAGTACTTC. Translation: CASSESWARETQYF. The chain joins TRBV25-1 to TRBJ2-5; D is undetermined. Trimming shortened V by 1 base and J by 4 bases, and 10 bases separated the two germline ends. The CDR3 consists of 14 residues. Germline assignment: CDR1 MGHDK and CDR2 SYGVNS.

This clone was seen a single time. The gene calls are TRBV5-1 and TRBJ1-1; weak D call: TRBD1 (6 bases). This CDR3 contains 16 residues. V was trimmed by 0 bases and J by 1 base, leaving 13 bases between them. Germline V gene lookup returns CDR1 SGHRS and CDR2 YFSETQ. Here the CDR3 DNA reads TGCGCCAGCAGCTTGGGGGTGCAGGGGACGAACACTGAAGCTTTCTTT. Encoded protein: CASSLGVQGTNTEAFF.

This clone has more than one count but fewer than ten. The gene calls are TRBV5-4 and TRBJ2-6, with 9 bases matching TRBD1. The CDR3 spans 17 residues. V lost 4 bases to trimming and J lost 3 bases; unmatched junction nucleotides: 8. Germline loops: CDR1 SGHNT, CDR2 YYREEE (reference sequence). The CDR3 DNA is TGTGCCAGCAGCCCAGCAACAGGGGGCGATGGGGCCAACGTCCTGACTTTC. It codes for CASSPATGGDGANVLTF.

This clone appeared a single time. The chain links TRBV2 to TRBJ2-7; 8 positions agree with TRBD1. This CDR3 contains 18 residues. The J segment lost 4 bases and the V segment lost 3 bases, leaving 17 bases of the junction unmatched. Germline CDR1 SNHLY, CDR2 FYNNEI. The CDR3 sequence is CASSDGGSWTGQGYEQYF. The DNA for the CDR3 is TGTGCCAGCAGTGACGGAGGCTCGTGGACAGGGCAGGGGTACGAGCAGTACTTC.

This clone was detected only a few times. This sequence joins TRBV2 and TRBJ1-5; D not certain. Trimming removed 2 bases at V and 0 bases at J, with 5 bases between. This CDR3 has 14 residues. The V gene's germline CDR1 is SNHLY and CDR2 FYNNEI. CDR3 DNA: TGTGCCAGCAGTGAAACATATAGCAATCAGCCCCAGCATTTT. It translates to CASSETYSNQPQHF.

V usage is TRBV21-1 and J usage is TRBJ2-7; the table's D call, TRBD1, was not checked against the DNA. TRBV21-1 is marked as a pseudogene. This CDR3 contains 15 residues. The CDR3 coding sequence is TGTGCCAGCAGCAAAATGGGCAGACGTTGCTACGAGCAGTACTTC. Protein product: CASSKMGRRCYEQYF.

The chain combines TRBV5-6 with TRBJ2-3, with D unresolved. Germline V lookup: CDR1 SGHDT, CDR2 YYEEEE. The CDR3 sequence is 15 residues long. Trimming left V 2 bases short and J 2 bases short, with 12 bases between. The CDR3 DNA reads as TGTGCCAGCAGCTTTTCCCCACGGACCACAGATACGCAGTATTTT. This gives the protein CASSFSPRTTDTQYF.

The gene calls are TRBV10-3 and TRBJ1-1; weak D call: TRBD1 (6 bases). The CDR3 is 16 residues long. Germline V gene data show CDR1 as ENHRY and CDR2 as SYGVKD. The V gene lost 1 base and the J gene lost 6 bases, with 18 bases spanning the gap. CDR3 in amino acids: CAISEFLLQGRPEAFF. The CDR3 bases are TGTGCCATCAGTGAGTTTCTACTACAGGGCCGCCCTGAAGCTTTCTTT.

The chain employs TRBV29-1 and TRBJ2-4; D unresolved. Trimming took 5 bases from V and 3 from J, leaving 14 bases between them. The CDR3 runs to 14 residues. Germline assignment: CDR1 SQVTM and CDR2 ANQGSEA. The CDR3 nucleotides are TGCAGCGTTCGAGAACAGCCCGACAAAAACATTCAGTACTTC. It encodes CSVREQPDKNIQYF.

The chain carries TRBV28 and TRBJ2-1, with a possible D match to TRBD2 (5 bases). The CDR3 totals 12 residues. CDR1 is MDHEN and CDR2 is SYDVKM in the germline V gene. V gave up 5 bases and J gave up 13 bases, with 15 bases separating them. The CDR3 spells CASSPDGGRQFF. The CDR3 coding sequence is TGTGCCAGCAGTCCAGACGGAGGACGACAGTTCTTC. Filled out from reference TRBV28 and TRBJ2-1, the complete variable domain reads DVKVTQSSRYLVKRTGEKVFLECVQDMDHENMFWYRQDPGLGLRLIYFSYDVKMKEKGDIPEGYSVSREKKERFSLILESASTNQTSMYLCASSPDGGRQFFGPGTRLTVL.

The CDR3 sequence: CASSLTIGELFF. As DNA, the CDR3 is TGTGCCAGCAGCTTAACGATCGGGGAGCTGTTTTTT. This chain links TRBV7-2 with TRBJ2-2, with D hard to call. Germline V lookup: CDR1 SGHTA, CDR2 FQGNSA. The CDR3 is 12 amino acids. With 2 bases removed from V and 7 bases from J, the gap between germline ends came to 5 bases.

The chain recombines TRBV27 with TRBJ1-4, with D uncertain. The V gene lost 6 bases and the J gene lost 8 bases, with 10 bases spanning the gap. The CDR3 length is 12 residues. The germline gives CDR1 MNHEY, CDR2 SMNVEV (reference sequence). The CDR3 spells CASSTRGEKLFF. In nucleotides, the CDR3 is TGTGCCAGCAGCACCAGAGGCGAAAAACTGTTTTTT. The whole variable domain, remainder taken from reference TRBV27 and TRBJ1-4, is EAQVTQNPRYLITVTGKKLTVTCSQNMNHEYMSWYRQDPGLGLRQIYYSMNVEVTDKGDVPEGYKVSRKEKRNFPLILESPSPNQTSLYFCASSTRGEKLFFGSGTQLSVL.